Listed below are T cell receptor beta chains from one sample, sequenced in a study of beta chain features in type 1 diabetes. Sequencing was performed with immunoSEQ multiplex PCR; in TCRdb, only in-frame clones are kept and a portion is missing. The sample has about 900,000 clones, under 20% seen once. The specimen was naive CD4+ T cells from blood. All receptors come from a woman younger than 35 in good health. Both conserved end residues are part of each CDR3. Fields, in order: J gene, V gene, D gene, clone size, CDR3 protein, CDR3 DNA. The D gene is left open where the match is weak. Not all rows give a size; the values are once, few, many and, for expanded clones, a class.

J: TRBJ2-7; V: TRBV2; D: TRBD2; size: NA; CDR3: CASRPGLAGTYEQYF; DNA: TGTGCCAGCCGGCCCGGACTAGCGGGGACCTACGAGCAGTACTTC
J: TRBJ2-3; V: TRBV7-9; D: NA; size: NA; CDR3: CASSLESGLSTDTQYF; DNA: TGTGCCAGCAGCTTAGAGTCAGGGCTTAGCACAGATACGCAGTATTTT
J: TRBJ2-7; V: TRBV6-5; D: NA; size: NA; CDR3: CASSIGQTTEQYF; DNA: TGTGCCAGCTCAATCGGACAAACAACCGAGCAGTACTTC
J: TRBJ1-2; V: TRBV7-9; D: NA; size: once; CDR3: CASSLAPGPGYTF; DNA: TGTGCCAGCAGCTTAGCACCGGGGCCTGGCTACACCTTC
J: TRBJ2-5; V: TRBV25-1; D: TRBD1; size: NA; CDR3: CASSEGQGPETQYF; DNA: TGTGCCAGCAGTGAGGGACAGGGCCCAGAGACCCAGTACTTC
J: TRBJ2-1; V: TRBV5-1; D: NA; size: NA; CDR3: CASSLPPGMDNEQFF; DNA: TGCGCCAGCAGCTTGCCCCCAGGGATGGACAATGAGCAGTTCTTC
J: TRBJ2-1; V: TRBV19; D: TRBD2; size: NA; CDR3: CASRSGLAEYNEQFF; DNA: TGTGCCAGTAGGAGTGGGCTAGCGGAGTACAATGAGCAGTTCTTC
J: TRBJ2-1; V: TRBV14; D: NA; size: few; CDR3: CASSPWTQYNEQFF; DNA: TGTGCCAGCAGCCCCTGGACGCAGTACAATGAGCAGTTCTTC
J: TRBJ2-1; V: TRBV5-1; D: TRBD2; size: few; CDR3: CASSAQTSGWGNEQFF; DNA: TGCGCCAGCAGCGCCCAAACTAGCGGGTGGGGGAATGAGCAGTTCTTC
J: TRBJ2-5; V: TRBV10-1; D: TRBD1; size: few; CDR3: CASRGQVQETQYF; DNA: TGCGCCAGCCGAGGACAGGTTCAAGAGACCCAGTACTTC
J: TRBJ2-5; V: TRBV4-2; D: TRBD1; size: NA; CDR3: CASSPDRGWQETQYF; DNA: TGTGCCAGCAGCCCGGACAGGGGGTGGCAAGAGACCCAGTACTTC
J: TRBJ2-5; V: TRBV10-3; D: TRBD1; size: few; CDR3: CAIAPGQGETQYF; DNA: TGTGCCATTGCCCCGGGACAGGGGGAGACCCAGTACTTC
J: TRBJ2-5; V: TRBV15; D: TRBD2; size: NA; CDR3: CATSSRLAKQETQYF; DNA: TGTGCCACCAGCAGTAGACTAGCGAAACAAGAGACCCAGTACTTC
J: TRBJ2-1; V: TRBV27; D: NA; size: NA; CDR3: CASSLPRARCRFF; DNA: TGTGCCAGCAGTTTACCAAGGGCTAGGTGTCGGTTCTTC
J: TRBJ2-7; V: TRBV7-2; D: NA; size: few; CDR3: CASSLGPSSEQYF; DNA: TGTGCCAGCAGCTTGGGTCCTAGCTCCGAGCAGTACTTC
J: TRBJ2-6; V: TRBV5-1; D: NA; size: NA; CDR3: CASSSGTPASGANVLTF; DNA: TGCGCCAGCAGCTCAGGGACACCCGCCTCTGGGGCCAACGTCCTGACTTTC
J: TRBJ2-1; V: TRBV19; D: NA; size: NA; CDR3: CASSRYNEQFF; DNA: TGTGCCAGTAGTAGATACAATGAGCAGTTCTTC
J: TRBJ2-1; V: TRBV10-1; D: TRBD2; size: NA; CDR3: CASSGGFSGGYEQFF; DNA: TGCGCCAGCAGTGGCGGCTTCAGCGGGGGTTATGAGCAGTTCTTC
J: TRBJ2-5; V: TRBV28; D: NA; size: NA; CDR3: CASSFGETQYF; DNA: TGTGCCAGCAGTTTTGGAGAGACCCAGTACTTC
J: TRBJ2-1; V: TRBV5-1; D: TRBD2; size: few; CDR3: CASSPNSGRNSYNEQFF; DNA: TGCGCCAGCAGCCCGAATTCCGGGAGGAACTCCTACAATGAGCAGTTCTTC
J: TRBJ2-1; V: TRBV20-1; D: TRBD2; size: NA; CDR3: CSARLADLQFF; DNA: TGCAGTGCAAGACTAGCAGATTTGCAGTTCTTC
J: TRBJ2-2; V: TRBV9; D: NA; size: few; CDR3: CASSVAGRDTGELFF; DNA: TGTGCCAGCAGCGTAGCGGGCAGAGACACCGGGGAGCTGTTTTTT
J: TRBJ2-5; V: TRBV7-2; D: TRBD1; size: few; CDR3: CASSLGDRAWETQYF; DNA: TGTGCCAGCAGCTTAGGGGACAGGGCCTGGGAGACCCAGTACTTC
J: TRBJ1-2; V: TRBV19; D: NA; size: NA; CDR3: CASQRDTWNYGYTF; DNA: TGTGCCAGCCAAAGGGACACGTGGAACTATGGCTACACCTTC
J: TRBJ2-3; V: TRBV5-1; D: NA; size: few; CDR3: CASSLGSTDTQYF; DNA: TGCGCCAGCAGCCTGGGGAGCACAGATACGCAGTATTTT
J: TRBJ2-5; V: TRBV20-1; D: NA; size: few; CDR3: CSASQGETQYF; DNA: TGCAGTGCTAGTCAGGGTGAGACCCAGTACTTC
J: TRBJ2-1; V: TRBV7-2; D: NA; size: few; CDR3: CASSSSGLSSYNEQFF; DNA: TGTGCCAGCAGCTCGTCGGGACTTAGCTCCTACAATGAGCAGTTCTTC
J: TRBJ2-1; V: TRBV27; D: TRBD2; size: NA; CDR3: CASSLLAELYNEQFF; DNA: TGTGCCAGCAGTTTACTAGCGGAATTATACAATGAGCAGTTCTTC
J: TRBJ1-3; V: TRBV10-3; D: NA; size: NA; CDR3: CAISESRGTGNTIYF; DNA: TGTGCCATCAGTGAGTCGCGTGGGACTGGAAACACCATATATTTT
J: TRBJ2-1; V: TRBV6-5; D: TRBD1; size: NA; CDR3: CASSYSAGTGPHEQFF; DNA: TGTGCCAGCAGTTACTCAGCCGGGACAGGCCCCCATGAGCAGTTCTTC
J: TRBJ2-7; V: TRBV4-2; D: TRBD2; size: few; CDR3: CASSQDLSGSNEQYF; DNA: TGTGCCAGCAGCCAAGATCTTAGCGGGAGTAACGAGCAGTACTTC
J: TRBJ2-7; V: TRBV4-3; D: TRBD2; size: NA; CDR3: CASSQGPGLGPPPEQYF; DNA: TGCGCCAGCAGCCAAGGCCCGGGACTAGGACCACCCCCCGAGCAGTACTTC
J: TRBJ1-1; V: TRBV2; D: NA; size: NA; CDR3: CASSDPRGFVTEAFF; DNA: TGTGCCAGCAGTGACCCTCGGGGGTTTGTGACTGAAGCTTTCTTT
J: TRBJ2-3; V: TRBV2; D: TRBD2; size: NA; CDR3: CASRDQRLAGNTDTQYF; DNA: TGTGCCAGCAGGGACCAGCGACTAGCGGGGAACACAGATACGCAGTATTTT
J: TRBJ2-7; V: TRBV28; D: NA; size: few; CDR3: CASSLVAPTYEQYF; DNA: TGTGCCAGCAGCTTAGTGGCACCAACCTACGAGCAGTACTTC
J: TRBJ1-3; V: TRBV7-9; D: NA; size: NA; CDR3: CASSSGDSGNTIYF; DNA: TGTGCCAGCAGCTCCGGGGACTCTGGAAACACCATATATTTT
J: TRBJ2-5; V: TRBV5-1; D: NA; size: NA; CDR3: CASSSGHEETQYF; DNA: TGCGCCAGCAGCTCAGGACACGAAGAGACCCAGTACTTC
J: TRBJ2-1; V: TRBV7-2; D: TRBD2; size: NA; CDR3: CASSFPAGGPNNEQFF; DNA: TGTGCCAGCAGCTTCCCAGCGGGAGGGCCCAACAATGAGCAGTTCTTC
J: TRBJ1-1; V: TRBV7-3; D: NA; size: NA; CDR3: CASSSSGNTEAFF; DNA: TGTGCCAGCAGCTCCTCAGGGAACACTGAAGCTTTCTTT
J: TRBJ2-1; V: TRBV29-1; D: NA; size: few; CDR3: CSVAYVIRDNTYNEQFF; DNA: TGCAGCGTTGCTTACGTAATAAGGGACAATACCTACAATGAGCAGTTCTTC
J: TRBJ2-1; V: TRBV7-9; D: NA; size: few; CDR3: CASSDRPYNEQFF; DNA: TGTGCCAGCAGCGACCGCCCTTACAATGAGCAGTTCTTC
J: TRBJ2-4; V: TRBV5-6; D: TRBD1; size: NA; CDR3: CASSLPTGQSLRSKNIQYF; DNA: TGTGCCAGCAGCTTGCCGACAGGGCAGAGTTTGAGATCCAAAAACATTCAGTACTTC
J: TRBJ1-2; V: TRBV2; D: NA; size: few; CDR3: CASSEWSGYTF; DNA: TGTGCCAGCAGTGAATGGAGCGGCTACACCTTC
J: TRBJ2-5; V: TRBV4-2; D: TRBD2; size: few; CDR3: CASSQDFPTRSGFRETQYF; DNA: TGTGCCAGCAGCCAAGATTTCCCTACCCGTAGCGGGTTCAGGGAGACCCAGTACTTC
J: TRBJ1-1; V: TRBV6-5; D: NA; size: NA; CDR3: CASSEHSGVTEAFF; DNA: TGTGCCAGCAGTGAACATAGTGGGGTCACTGAAGCTTTCTTT